Listed below are T cell receptor beta chains from one sample, sequenced in a study of human T cells and chemical hapten exposure. TCRdb re-called the RACE reads with MiXCR, one entry per CDR3 protein. The top ten hold roughly 1.5% of the sample, which has nearly 110,000 distinct CDR3 sequences, around 10% seen once. Sequencing was performed on whole blood, taken in connection with sensitization to the hapten diphenylcyclopropenone (DPC). The receptors derive from a woman in her forties or fifties with alopecia areata. Some clones in this sample may be carry-over from other donors' samples. CDR3s include the opening cysteine and the closing phenylalanine or tryptophan. Fields, in order: V gene, J gene, D gene, clone size, CDR3 DNA, CDR3 protein. The D gene is left open where the match is weak. For some rows the clone size is stated as once, few or many, or as a class when expanded; others skip it.

TRBV11-2	TRBJ2-7	.	few	TGTGCCAGCAGCCATTACGAGCAGTACTTC	CASSHYEQYF
TRBV6-2/TRBV6-3	TRBJ2-1	TRBD2	few	TGTGCCAGCAGTGCTCCGGGACTAGCGGGAAATGAGCAGTTCTTC	CASSAPGLAGNEQFF
TRBV10-3	TRBJ2-4	.	many	TGTGCCATCAGTGGGGAGGCCCTCGCCAACGGCATTCAGTACTTC	CAISGEALANGIQYF
TRBV28	TRBJ1-5	.	.	TGTGCCAGCAGTTTCGCCCCCCAGCATTTT	CASSFAPQHF
TRBV7-6	TRBJ2-7	TRBD2	many	TGTGCCAGCAGCTTAGCGAGCGGGACGGATACCTACGAGCAGTACTTC	CASSLASGTDTYEQYF
TRBV7-2	TRBJ2-3	TRBD2	many	TGTGCCAGCAGCCTAGCGGCATACACAGATACGCAGTATTTT	CASSLAAYTDTQYF
TRBV5-8	TRBJ2-1	.	.	TGTGCCAGCAGCTTTCCCGCCGGCAGCCTCTACAATGAGCAGTTCTTC	CASSFPAGSLYNEQFF
TRBV2	TRBJ1-6	TRBD1	.	TGTGCCAGCAGTGATGGCAGGGGGCGCTTTTCACCCCTCCACTTT	CASSDGRGRFSPLHF
TRBV12-3/TRBV12-4	TRBJ1-1	.	.	TGTGCCAGCAGAGCGCGGGATGGGGGCACTGAAGCTTTCTTT	CASRARDGGTEAFF
TRBV18	TRBJ2-5	.	few	TGTGCCAGCTCACCCCCCGCGGGGTCCTATGAGACCCAGTACTTC	CASSPPAGSYETQYF
TRBV7-2	TRBJ2-5	TRBD2	.	TGTGCCAGCAGCTTAAATGGACTAGCGGGGGGGTATGAGACCCAGTACTTC	CASSLNGLAGGYETQYF
TRBV12-3/TRBV12-4	TRBJ2-5	TRBD1	many	TGTGCCAGCAGGGGACAGGGAGAATTAAAAGAGACCCAGTACTTC	CASRGQGELKETQYF
TRBV6-5	TRBJ2-7	.	many	TGTGCCAGCAGTTCCTACCGACAGGTTACCTACGAGCAGTACTTC	CASSSYRQVTYEQYF
TRBV18	TRBJ2-1	TRBD2	.	TGTGCCAGCTCACCGGCCGGCTTAGCGGGGGAGCAGTTCTTC	CASSPAGLAGEQFF
TRBV7-9	TRBJ1-5	.	.	TGTGCCAGCAGCTTAACGATGGGGCAGCCCCAGCATTTT	CASSLTMGQPQHF
TRBV7-9	TRBJ2-1	TRBD2	few	TGTGCCAGTCCGGGGCGGGGGACTTACAATGAGCAGTTCTTC	CASPGRGTYNEQFF
TRBV10-3	TRBJ2-5	.	many	TGTGCCATCGGCCGGACAGACCAAGAGACCCAGTACTTC	CAIGRTDQETQYF
TRBV5-6	TRBJ2-1	.	few	TGTGCCAGCAGCGACTGGAGGCTGACTACGATCAATGAGCAGTTCTTC	CASSDWRLTTINEQFF
TRBV19	TRBJ2-1	.	.	TGTGCCAGTAGTCCCCGGGGCCTGATGCAGTTCTTC	CASSPRGLMQFF
TRBV6-1	TRBJ1-2	.	.	TGTGCCGGCCAGGAGGTTCCATATGGCTACACCTTC	CAGQEVPYGYTF
TRBV7-8	TRBJ2-5	TRBD2	.	TGTGCCAGCATGAGATTTAGCGGGGGACAAGAGACCCAGTACTTC	CASMRFSGGQETQYF
TRBV3-1	TRBJ2-7	.	few	TGTGCCAGCAGCGTCGGTCTCTCCTACGAGCAGTACTTC	CASSVGLSYEQYF
TRBV6-2/TRBV6-3	TRBJ1-5	.	few	TGTGCCAGCAGTTACATAGCCAGGGGAAGGGGAAGCAATCAGCCCCAGCATTTT	CASSYIARGRGSNQPQHF
TRBV7-9	TRBJ2-1	TRBD2	.	TGTGCCAGCAGCCGTGGGCGGGAGACCCGGGGTAATAATGAGCAGTTCTTC	CASSRGRETRGNNEQFF
TRBV29-1	TRBJ2-7	.	few	TGCAGCGTTTCGGCAGGCGAGGCCTACGAGCAGTACTTC	CSVSAGEAYEQYF
TRBV7-9	TRBJ1-1	.	.	TGTGCCTGCAGCTCCGTCACCGGGCGGGACACTGAAGCTTTCTTT	CACSSVTGRDTEAFF
TRBV3-1	TRBJ1-1	.	few	TGTGCCAGCAGCCAAGAGACTGAAGCTTTCTTT	CASSQETEAFF
TRBV5-1	TRBJ2-1	TRBD1	.	TGCGCCAGCAGTTTCCTAGCAGGGGGCCGAAACAATGAGCAGTTCTTC	CASSFLAGGRNNEQFF
TRBV20-1	TRBJ1-4	.	many	TGCAGTGCTCCTCGGAACAGAGGGAATGAAAAACTGTTTTTT	CSAPRNRGNEKLFF
TRBV28	TRBJ2-7	.	.	TGTGCCAGCAGTGCCTACAGGGCCGGCTCCTACGAGCAGTACTTC	CASSAYRAGSYEQYF
TRBV20-1	TRBJ2-7	.	few	TGCAGTGCTAGAGCTCCAACTGTCTCCTACGAGCAGTACTTC	CSARAPTVSYEQYF
TRBV28	TRBJ1-2	.	many	TGTGCCAGCAGTCCTCCTACCCTCGGAGCGGGCTATGGCTACACCTTC	CASSPPTLGAGYGYTF